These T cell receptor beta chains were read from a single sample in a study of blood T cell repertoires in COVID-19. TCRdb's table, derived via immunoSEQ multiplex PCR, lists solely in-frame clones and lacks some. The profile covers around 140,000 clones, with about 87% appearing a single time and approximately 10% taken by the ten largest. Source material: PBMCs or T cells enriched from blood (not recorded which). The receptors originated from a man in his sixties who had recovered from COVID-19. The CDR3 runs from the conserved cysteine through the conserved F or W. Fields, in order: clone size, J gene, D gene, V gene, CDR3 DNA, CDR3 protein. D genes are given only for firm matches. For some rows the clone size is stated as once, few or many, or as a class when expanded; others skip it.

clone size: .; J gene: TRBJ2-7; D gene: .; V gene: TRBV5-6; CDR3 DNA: TGTGCCAGCAGCTCCCAAATCTACGAGCAGTACTTC; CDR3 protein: CASSSQIYEQYF
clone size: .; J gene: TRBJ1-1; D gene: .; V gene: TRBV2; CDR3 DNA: TGTGCCAGCAGTGCTGGACAGCTGAACACTGAAGCTTTCTTT; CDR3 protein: CASSAGQLNTEAFF
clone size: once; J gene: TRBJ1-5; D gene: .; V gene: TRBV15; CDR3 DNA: TGTGCCACCAGTGAGCTACAGGGACCGGGGCCCCAGCATTTT; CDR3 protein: CATSELQGPGPQHF
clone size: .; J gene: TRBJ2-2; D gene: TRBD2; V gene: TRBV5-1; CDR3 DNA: TGCGCCAGCAGCTCATTCAGACTAGCGGGGTCCGGGGAGCTGTTTTTT; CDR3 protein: CASSSFRLAGSGELFF
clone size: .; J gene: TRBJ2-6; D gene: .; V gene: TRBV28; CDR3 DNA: TGTGCCTGCGAGTACCCTGGGGCCAACGTCCTGACTTTC; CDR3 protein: CACEYPGANVLTF
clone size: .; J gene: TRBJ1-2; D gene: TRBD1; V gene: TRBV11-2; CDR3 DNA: TGTGCCAGCAGCTTAGGGGGACAGGGGTCCTTC; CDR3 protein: CASSLGGQGSF
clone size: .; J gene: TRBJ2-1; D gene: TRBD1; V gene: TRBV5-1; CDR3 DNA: TGCGCCAGCAGCCCGATAGAACAGGGGGCTTGGGAGCAGTTCTTC; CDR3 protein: CASSPIEQGAWEQFF
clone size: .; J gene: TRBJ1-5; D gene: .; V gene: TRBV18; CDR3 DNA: TGTGCCAGCTCACCAAACAGGGATCAGCCCCAGCATTTT; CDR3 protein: CASSPNRDQPQHF
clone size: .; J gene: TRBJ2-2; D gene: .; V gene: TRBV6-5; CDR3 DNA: TGTGCCAGCAGTTACTCCCCCAGATTGGGGGAGCTGTTTTTT; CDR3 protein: CASSYSPRLGELFF
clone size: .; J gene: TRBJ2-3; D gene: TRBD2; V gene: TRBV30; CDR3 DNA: TGTGCCTGGAGTACCCGGACTAGCGGGAGTCCAGATACGCAGTATTTT; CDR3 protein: CAWSTRTSGSPDTQYF
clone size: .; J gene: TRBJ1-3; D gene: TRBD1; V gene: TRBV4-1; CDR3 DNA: TGCGCCAGCAGCGGGTCCGGGTTTTGGGACAGGGGATCTATATCCTCTGGAAACACCATATATTTT; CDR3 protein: CASSGSGFWDRGSISSGNTIYF
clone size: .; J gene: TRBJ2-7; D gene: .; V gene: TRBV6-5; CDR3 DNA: TGTGCCAGCAGTTACTCGGTCCAGGGTACCTACGAGCAGTACTTC; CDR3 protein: CASSYSVQGTYEQYF
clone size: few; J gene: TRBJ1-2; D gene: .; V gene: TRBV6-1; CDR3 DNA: TGTGCCAGCAGTGAGATAGGGGCCCCTGGCTACACCTTC; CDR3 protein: CASSEIGAPGYTF
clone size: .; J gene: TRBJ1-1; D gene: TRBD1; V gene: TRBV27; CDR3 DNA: TGTGCCAGCAGTTTAGCAGGGGGCGCTGAAGCTTTCTTT; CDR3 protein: CASSLAGGAEAFF
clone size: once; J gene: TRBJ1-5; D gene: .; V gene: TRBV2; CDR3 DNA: TGTGCCAGCTCCGGACAAATGGGGAGGAATCAGCCCCAGCATTTT; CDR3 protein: CASSGQMGRNQPQHF
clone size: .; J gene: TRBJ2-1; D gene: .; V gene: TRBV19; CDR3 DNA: TGTGCCAGTAGTATAAGGGGGAGGGCCGACAATGAGCAGTTCTTC; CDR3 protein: CASSIRGRADNEQFF
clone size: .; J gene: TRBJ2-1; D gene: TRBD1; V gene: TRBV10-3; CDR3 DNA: TGTGCCATCAGGGGCGACAGGGGGTTATACAATGAGCAGTTCTTC; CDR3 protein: CAIRGDRGLYNEQFF
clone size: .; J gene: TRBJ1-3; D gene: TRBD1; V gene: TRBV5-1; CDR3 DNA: TGCGCCAGCAGCTCACAGGGGACCTTAGGCTCTGGAAACACCATATATTTT; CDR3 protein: CASSSQGTLGSGNTIYF
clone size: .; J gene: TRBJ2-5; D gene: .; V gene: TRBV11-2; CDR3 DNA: TGTGCCAGCAGCCCCCGGGTGACTGGCCAAGAGACCCAGTACTTC; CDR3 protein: CASSPRVTGQETQYF
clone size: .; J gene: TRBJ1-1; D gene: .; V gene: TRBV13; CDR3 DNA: TGTGCCAGCAGCTTAATGAGGACAGTGAACACTGAAGCTTTCTTT; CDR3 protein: CASSLMRTVNTEAFF
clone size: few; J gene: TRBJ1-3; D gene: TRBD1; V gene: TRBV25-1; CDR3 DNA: TGTGCCAGCAGTGGACAGGGGGCGCCGGGAAACACCATATATTTT; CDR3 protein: CASSGQGAPGNTIYF
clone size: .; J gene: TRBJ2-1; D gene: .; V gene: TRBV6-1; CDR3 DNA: TGTGCCAGCAGTGACCTACTAGGCCGCAGCGAGCAGTTCTTC; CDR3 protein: CASSDLLGRSEQFF
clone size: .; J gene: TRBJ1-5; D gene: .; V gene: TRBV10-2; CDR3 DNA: TGCGCCAGCACCAGGGACTTTAATCAGCCCCAGCATTTT; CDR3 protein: CASTRDFNQPQHF
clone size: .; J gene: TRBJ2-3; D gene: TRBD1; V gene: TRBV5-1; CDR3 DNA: TGCGCCAGCAGCTCGGGACAGGGATATGGCACAGATACGCAGTATTTT; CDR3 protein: CASSSGQGYGTDTQYF
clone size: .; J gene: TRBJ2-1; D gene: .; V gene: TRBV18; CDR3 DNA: TGTGCCAGCTCACTCGGGGAGACGGGTGAGCAGTTCTTC; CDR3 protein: CASSLGETGEQFF
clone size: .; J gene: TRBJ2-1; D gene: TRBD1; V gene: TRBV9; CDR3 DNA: TGTGCCAGCAGCGTAGGGGGTAGGGGGCGAAATAATGAGCAGTTCTTC; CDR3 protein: CASSVGGRGRNNEQFF
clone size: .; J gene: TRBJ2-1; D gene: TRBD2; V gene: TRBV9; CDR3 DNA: TGTGCCAGCTCCGGGGGGGGGAATGAGCAGTTCTTC; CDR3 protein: CASSGGGNEQFF
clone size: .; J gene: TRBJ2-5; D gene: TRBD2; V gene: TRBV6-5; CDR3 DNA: TGTGCCAGCCCACTAGCGGGGGGCGAGGGAGAGACCCAGTACTTC; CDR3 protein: CASPLAGGEGETQYF
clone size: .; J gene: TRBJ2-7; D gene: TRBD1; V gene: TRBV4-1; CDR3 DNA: TGCGCCAGCAGCCAACGACACCCGGGACAGGGGGCGTACGAGCAGTACTTC; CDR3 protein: CASSQRHPGQGAYEQYF
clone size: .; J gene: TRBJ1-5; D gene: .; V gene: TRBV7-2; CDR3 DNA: TGTGCCAGCAGCTTTATACAGGGTCCGCCCCAGCATTTT; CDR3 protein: CASSFIQGPPQHF
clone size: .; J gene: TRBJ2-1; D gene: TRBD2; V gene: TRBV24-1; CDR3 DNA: TGTGCCACCAGTGATTCAGCGGGGAGCCCCTACAATGAGCAGTTCTTC; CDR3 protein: CATSDSAGSPYNEQFF
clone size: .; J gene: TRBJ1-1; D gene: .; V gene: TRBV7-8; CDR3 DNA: TGTGCCAGCAGCTTAATTTCGTCAGGAGGGATGAACACTGAAGCTTTCTTT; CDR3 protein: CASSLISSGGMNTEAFF
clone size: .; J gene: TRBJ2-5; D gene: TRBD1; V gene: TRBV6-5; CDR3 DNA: TGTGCCAGCAGGCCCGACAGGGGCCGTCAAGAGACCCAGTACTTC; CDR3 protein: CASRPDRGRQETQYF
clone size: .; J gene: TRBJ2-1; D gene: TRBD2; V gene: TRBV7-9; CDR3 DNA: TGTGCCAGCAGTCGACTTCTAGCGGGGGTGATTGAGCAGTTCTTC; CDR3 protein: CASSRLLAGVIEQFF
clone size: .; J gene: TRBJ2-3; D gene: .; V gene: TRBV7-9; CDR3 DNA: TGTGCCAGCAGCTTGCAGGGTGACACAGATACGCAGTATTTT; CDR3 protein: CASSLQGDTDTQYF
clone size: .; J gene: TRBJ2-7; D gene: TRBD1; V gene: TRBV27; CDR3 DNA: TGTGCCAGCAGTTCCCCCGCCGGGACAGCGTCCTACGAGCAGTACTTC; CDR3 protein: CASSSPAGTASYEQYF
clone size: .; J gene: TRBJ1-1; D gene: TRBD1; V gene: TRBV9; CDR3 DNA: TGTGCCAGCAGCGTAAATACAGGGGACACTGAAGCTTTCTTT; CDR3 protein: CASSVNTGDTEAFF